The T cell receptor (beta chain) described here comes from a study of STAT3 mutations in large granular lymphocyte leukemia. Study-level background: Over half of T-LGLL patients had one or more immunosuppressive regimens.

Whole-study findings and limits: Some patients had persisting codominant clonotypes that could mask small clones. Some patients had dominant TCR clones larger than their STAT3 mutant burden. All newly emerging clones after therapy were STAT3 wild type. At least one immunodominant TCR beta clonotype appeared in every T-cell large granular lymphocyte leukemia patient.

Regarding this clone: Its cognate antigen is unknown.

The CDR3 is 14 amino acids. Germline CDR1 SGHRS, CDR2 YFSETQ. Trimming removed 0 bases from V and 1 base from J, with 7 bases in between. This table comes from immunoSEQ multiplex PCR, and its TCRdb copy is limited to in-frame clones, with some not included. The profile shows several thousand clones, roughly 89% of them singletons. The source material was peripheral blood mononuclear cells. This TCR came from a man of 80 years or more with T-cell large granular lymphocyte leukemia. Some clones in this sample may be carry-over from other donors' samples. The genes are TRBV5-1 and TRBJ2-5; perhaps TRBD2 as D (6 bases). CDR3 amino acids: CASSLAGGQETQYF. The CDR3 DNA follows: TGCGCCAGCAGCTTGGCCGGGGGCCAAGAGACCCAGTACTTC.